Listed below are T cell receptor beta chains from one sample, sequenced in a study of blood T cell repertoires in COVID-19. Data came from immunoSEQ multiplex PCR; TCRdb stores just in-frame clones and leaves some out. This sample carries fewer than 400,000 clones, 85% of them seen once, and the ten largest clones take under 2%. Sequencing used PBMCs or T cells enriched from blood (not recorded which). The source of these receptors is a woman aged 25 to 39 who had been exposed to COVID-19. The CDR3 runs from the conserved cysteine through the conserved F or W. The D gene is left open where the match is weak. Only some rows state a clone size, as once, few, many or a class for expanded clones.

CAISEGSGTLNSPLHF	TGTGCCATCAGTGAGGGCTCCGGGACACTGAATTCACCCCTCCACTTT	TRBV10-3	TRBJ1-6	.	few
CASRRTGGTYEQYF	TGTGCCAGCAGACGGACAGGGGGCACATACGAGCAGTACTTC	TRBV25-1	TRBJ2-7	TRBD1	.
CASSFYTGAAPANYGYTF	TGTGCCAGCAGCTTTTATACAGGGGCCGCCCCAGCTAACTATGGCTACACCTTC	TRBV7-2	TRBJ1-2	TRBD1	few
CASSPGTPIYNEQFF	TGTGCCAGCAGCCCTGGGACTCCGATCTACAATGAGCAGTTCTTC	TRBV27	TRBJ2-1	.	.
CASSLGPDMNTGELFF	TGTGCCAGCAGCTTGGGGCCAGATATGAACACCGGGGAGCTGTTTTTT	TRBV5-6	TRBJ2-2	.	.
CASSLISGRIDGELFF	TGTGCCAGCAGCTTAATTAGCGGGAGAATCGACGGGGAGCTGTTTTTT	TRBV7-2	TRBJ2-2	TRBD2	.
CASSGGGTRPLHF	TGTGCCAGCAGTGGTGGCGGGACGAGGCCCCTCCACTTT	TRBV6-2/TRBV6-3	TRBJ1-6	.	.
CASSLVGTAYGYTF	TGTGCCAGCAGCTTAGTCGGGACAGCCTATGGCTACACCTTC	TRBV7-2	TRBJ1-2	TRBD1	few
CASTDRRAGELFF	TGTGCCAGTACGGACAGAAGGGCCGGGGAGCTGTTTTTT	TRBV19	TRBJ2-2	.	.
CASSHTTGTSGGAYNEQFF	TGTGCCAGCAGTCACACTACGGGGACTAGCGGAGGAGCCTACAATGAGCAGTTCTTC	TRBV9	TRBJ2-1	TRBD2	.
CASSVERGGIMDTQYF	TGTGCCAGCAGCGTAGAGCGGGGGGGAATCATGGATACGCAGTATTTT	TRBV9	TRBJ2-3	TRBD2	.
CSIYGLADYTDTQYF	TGCAGCATTTATGGTCTAGCGGATTACACAGATACGCAGTATTTT	TRBV29-1	TRBJ2-3	TRBD2	.
CASRRKDRGADNSPLHF	TGTGCCAGCAGGCGCAAGGACAGGGGGGCCGATAATTCACCCCTCCACTTT	TRBV9	TRBJ1-6	TRBD1	.
CASSGGTNEKLFF	TGTGCCAGCAGTGGAGGAACTAATGAAAAACTGTTTTTT	TRBV28	TRBJ1-4	.	.
CATSRALPTRGPNSPLHF	TGTGCCACCAGCAGAGCCCTCCCAACCAGGGGCCCTAATTCACCCCTCCACTTT	TRBV15	TRBJ1-6	.	once
CASSYRDRGLGGYTF	TGTGCCAGCAGTTACAGGGACAGGGGGCTCGGTGGCTACACCTTC	TRBV6-5	TRBJ1-2	TRBD1	.
CAWIPGGRGNTIYF	TGTGCCTGGATCCCCGGGGGACGTGGAAACACCATATATTTT	TRBV30	TRBJ1-3	.	few
CASSYSRGQLNTGELFF	TGTGCCAGCAGTTACTCCAGGGGACAGTTGAACACCGGGGAGCTGTTTTTT	TRBV6-2/TRBV6-3	TRBJ2-2	TRBD1	once
CASSFVDRNGGYTF	TGTGCCAGCAGCTTTGTTGACAGGAATGGTGGCTACACCTTC	TRBV5-6	TRBJ1-2	.	.
CAIRRQGDSGNTIYF	TGTGCCATCAGGAGACAGGGAGACTCTGGAAACACCATATATTTT	TRBV10-3	TRBJ1-3	TRBD1	few
CANLFNYGYTF	TGTGCCAACCTATTTAACTATGGCTACACCTTC	TRBV12-3/TRBV12-4	TRBJ1-2	.	.
CASSVDGTVPYNSPLHF	TGTGCCAGCAGCGTAGATGGGACAGTACCCTATAATTCACCCCTCCACTTT	TRBV9	TRBJ1-6	TRBD1	.
CAWVSVRGPLHF	TGTGCCTGGGTCTCAGTAAGGGGACCCCTCCACTTT	TRBV30	TRBJ1-6	.	.
CASSLRRGQYNEQFF	TGTGCCAGCAGTTTACGCAGGGGGCAATACAATGAGCAGTTCTTC	TRBV28	TRBJ2-1	TRBD1	.
CARACKGVERATYEQYF	TGCGCCAGGGCCTGTAAGGGAGTAGAGCGGGCAACCTACGAGCAGTACTTC	TRBV5-1	TRBJ2-7	.	.
CASSPRTSGQNNEQFF	TGTGCCAGCAGCCCCCGGACTAGCGGACAAAACAATGAGCAGTTCTTC	TRBV7-3	TRBJ2-1	TRBD2	.
CASSQDWRGPDEQYF	TGTGCCAGCAGCCAAGATTGGAGGGGACCTGACGAGCAGTACTTC	TRBV4-2	TRBJ2-7	.	.
CASSPWATQEQFF	TGTGCCAGCAGCCCCTGGGCCACACAGGAGCAGTTCTTC	TRBV7-3	TRBJ2-1	.	.
CASREEQGTNNEQFF	TGTGCCAGCAGGGAAGAACAGGGCACCAACAATGAGCAGTTCTTC	TRBV6-4	TRBJ2-1	.	.
CASSPWARSQETQYF	TGTGCCAGCAGCCCGTGGGCCCGAAGCCAAGAGACCCAGTACTTC	TRBV7-9	TRBJ2-5	.	.
CASSLDRTMNTEAFF	TGTGCCAGCAGCCTGGACAGGACCATGAACACTGAAGCTTTCTTT	TRBV27	TRBJ1-1	TRBD1	.
CATSRAARLYEQYF	TGTGCCACCAGCAGAGCCGCGAGACTCTACGAGCAGTACTTC	TRBV15	TRBJ2-7	.	.
CASSLGTGIHQPQHF	TGTGCCAGCAGCTTGGGGACAGGGATCCATCAGCCCCAGCATTTT	TRBV5-6	TRBJ1-5	TRBD1	.
CASSLGLYTNTEAFF	TGTGCCAGCAGCTTAGGGCTTTATACGAACACTGAAGCTTTCTTT	TRBV11-2	TRBJ1-1	.	.
CASRTDRDHYGYTF	TGCGCCAGCAGAACAGACAGGGATCATTATGGCTACACCTTC	TRBV10-2	TRBJ1-2	TRBD1	.
CASSQRTETQYF	TGTGCCAGCAGCCAGCGGACAGAGACCCAGTACTTC	TRBV28	TRBJ2-5	.	.
CASSLGQGVDGYTF	TGTGCCAGCAGTTTGGGACAGGGGGTCGATGGCTACACCTTC	TRBV28	TRBJ1-2	TRBD1	.
CASSLIPTATEAFF	TGTGCCAGCAGCTTAATCCCGACAGCCACTGAAGCTTTCTTT	TRBV7-3	TRBJ1-1	.	.
CAWSVGGEQYF	TGTGCCTGGAGTGTAGGCGGCGAGCAGTACTTC	TRBV30	TRBJ2-7	.	.
CASSQTGNPQTNYGYTF	TGCGCCAGCAGCCAAACAGGGAACCCTCAGACTAACTATGGCTACACCTTC	TRBV5-1	TRBJ1-2	.	.
CASSSVRALNEQFF	TGTGCCAGCAGTTCCGTGAGGGCCCTCAATGAGCAGTTCTTC	TRBV2	TRBJ2-1	.	.
CASIDRGMSGTEAFF	TGTGCCAGCATCGACAGGGGAATGTCGGGGACTGAAGCTTTCTTT	TRBV6-5	TRBJ1-1	TRBD1	.
CASSVDLAGVGEQYF	TGTGCCAGCAGCGTAGATTTAGCTGGTGTTGGAGAGCAGTACTTC	TRBV9	TRBJ2-7	.	few
CASIFSAGGPWGEQYF	TGTGCCAGCATTTTTTCAGCGGGGGGGCCCTGGGGCGAGCAGTACTTC	TRBV27	TRBJ2-7	TRBD2	.
CASGASGELQETQYF	TGTGCCAGCGGAGCTAGCGGAGAACTTCAAGAGACCCAGTACTTC	TRBV25-1	TRBJ2-5	TRBD2	.
CSVAQGVYAEAFF	TGCAGCGTTGCCCAGGGTGTCTACGCTGAAGCTTTCTTT	TRBV29-1	TRBJ1-1	.	.
CASSLELAGDEELFF	TGTGCCAGCAGCTTAGAACTAGCGGGGGACGAGGAGCTGTTTTTT	TRBV7-9	TRBJ2-2	TRBD2	few
CAWRAGTGSYNVNYGYTF	TGTGCCTGGAGAGCCGGGACAGGGTCCTACAACGTTAACTATGGCTACACCTTC	TRBV30	TRBJ1-2	TRBD1	many
CASSLFSSGANVLTF	TGTGCCAGCAGTTTATTTAGTTCTGGGGCCAACGTCCTGACTTTC	TRBV27	TRBJ2-6	.	.
CASSKDGQGYNEQFF	TGTGCCAGCAGCAAAGACGGACAGGGGTACAATGAGCAGTTCTTC	TRBV21-1	TRBJ2-1	.	.
CSVELVVDTQYF	TGCAGCGTTGAACTAGTTGTAGATACGCAGTATTTT	TRBV29-1	TRBJ2-3	.	many
CAWIWAGYTEAFF	TGTGCCTGGATTTGGGCGGGGTACACTGAAGCTTTCTTT	TRBV30	TRBJ1-1	.	.
CASGETSGRASQFF	TGCGCCAGCGGGGAGACTAGCGGGAGGGCCTCGCAGTTCTTC	TRBV5-1	TRBJ2-1	TRBD2	few
CASSFSGLRGDTQYF	TGTGCCAGCAGCTTCTCGGGACTACGTGGGGATACGCAGTATTTT	TRBV11-3	TRBJ2-3	TRBD2	.
CASSSSDTSNSNQPQHF	TGTGCCAGCAGTTCCTCGGACACCTCTAATAGCAATCAGCCCCAGCATTTT	TRBV28	TRBJ1-5	.	.
CASSSRTGGGNEKLFF	TGTGCCAGCAGTTCCAGAACAGGGGGCGGTAATGAAAAACTGTTTTTT	TRBV6-5	TRBJ1-4	TRBD1	.
CASSPYESTGETEAFF	TGTGCCAGCTCACCTTATGAATCAACAGGGGAAACTGAAGCTTTCTTT	TRBV18	TRBJ1-1	TRBD1	.
CASSLARGFGNTIYF	TGCGCCAGCAGCTTGGCACGGGGTTTTGGAAACACCATATATTTT	TRBV5-1	TRBJ1-3	.	.
CASQLAGGLRDTQYF	TGTGCCAGCCAACTAGCGGGGGGGCTCAGAGATACGCAGTATTTT	TRBV30	TRBJ2-3	TRBD2	few